This T cell receptor (beta chain) was sequenced for a study of beta chain features in type 1 diabetes. Study outcomes and limitations: When Type 1 diabetes patients were examined, their TCRB CDR3s proved moderately but significantly shorter in all four CD4+ subsets.

What was sequenced were expressed TCRB transcripts, since all of the isolated RNA had been reverse transcribed. Sequenced naive, central memory and regulatory T cell samples produced an average of about 3.9 million reads. The table came from immunoSEQ multiplex PCR; TCRdb's copy has only in-frame clones and leaves some out. Altogether 300,000 to 350,000 clones are present, about 14% being singletons, with the ten largest covering roughly 0.015%. This CDR3 contains 16 residues. V lost 3 bases, J lost 3 bases, and 10 bases stayed unmatched. Germline CDR1 is KGHSH and CDR2 is LQKENI. Details on this clone: The antigen is undetermined.

V gene TRBV18 combines with J gene TRBJ1-2; the match to TRBD1 covers 7 bases. Sequencing was carried out using naive CD4+ T cells from blood. This sequence originates from a woman aged 18-29 years with type 1 diabetes. The chain's CDR3 is CASSPFGTDGHYGYTF. CDR3 bases: TGTGCCAGCTCACCCTTTGGGACAGATGGGCACTATGGCTACACCTTC.